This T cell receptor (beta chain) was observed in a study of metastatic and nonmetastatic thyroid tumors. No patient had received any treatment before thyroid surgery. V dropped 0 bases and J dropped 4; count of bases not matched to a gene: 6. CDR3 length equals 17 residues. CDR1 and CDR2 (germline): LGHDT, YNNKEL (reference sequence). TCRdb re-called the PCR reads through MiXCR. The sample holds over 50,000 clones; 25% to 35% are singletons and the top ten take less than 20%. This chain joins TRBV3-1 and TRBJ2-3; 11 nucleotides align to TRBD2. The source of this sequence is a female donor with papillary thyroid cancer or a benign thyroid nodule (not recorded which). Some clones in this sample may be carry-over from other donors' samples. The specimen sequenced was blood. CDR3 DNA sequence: TGTGCCAGCAGCCAAGATGCCGGACTAGCGGGCGCAGATACGCAGTATTTT. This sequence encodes CASSQDAGLAGADTQYF.